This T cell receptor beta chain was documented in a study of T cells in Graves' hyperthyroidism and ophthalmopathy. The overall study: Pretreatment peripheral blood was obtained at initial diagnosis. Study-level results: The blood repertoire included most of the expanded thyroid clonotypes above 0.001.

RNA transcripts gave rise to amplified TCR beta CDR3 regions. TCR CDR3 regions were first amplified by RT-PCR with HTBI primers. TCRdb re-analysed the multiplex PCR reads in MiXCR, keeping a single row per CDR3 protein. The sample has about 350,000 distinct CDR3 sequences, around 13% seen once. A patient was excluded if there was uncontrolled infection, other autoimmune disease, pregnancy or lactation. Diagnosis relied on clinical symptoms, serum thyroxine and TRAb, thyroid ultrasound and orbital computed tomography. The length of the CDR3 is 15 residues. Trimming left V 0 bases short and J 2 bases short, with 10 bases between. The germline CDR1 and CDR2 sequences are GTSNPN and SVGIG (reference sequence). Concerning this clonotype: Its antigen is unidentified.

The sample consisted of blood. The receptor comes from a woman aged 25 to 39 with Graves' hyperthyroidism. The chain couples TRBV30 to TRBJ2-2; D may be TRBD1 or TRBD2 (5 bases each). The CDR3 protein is CAWSVLGGNTGELFF. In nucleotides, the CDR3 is TGTGCCTGGAGTGTACTTGGGGGAAACACCGGGGAGCTGTTTTTT.